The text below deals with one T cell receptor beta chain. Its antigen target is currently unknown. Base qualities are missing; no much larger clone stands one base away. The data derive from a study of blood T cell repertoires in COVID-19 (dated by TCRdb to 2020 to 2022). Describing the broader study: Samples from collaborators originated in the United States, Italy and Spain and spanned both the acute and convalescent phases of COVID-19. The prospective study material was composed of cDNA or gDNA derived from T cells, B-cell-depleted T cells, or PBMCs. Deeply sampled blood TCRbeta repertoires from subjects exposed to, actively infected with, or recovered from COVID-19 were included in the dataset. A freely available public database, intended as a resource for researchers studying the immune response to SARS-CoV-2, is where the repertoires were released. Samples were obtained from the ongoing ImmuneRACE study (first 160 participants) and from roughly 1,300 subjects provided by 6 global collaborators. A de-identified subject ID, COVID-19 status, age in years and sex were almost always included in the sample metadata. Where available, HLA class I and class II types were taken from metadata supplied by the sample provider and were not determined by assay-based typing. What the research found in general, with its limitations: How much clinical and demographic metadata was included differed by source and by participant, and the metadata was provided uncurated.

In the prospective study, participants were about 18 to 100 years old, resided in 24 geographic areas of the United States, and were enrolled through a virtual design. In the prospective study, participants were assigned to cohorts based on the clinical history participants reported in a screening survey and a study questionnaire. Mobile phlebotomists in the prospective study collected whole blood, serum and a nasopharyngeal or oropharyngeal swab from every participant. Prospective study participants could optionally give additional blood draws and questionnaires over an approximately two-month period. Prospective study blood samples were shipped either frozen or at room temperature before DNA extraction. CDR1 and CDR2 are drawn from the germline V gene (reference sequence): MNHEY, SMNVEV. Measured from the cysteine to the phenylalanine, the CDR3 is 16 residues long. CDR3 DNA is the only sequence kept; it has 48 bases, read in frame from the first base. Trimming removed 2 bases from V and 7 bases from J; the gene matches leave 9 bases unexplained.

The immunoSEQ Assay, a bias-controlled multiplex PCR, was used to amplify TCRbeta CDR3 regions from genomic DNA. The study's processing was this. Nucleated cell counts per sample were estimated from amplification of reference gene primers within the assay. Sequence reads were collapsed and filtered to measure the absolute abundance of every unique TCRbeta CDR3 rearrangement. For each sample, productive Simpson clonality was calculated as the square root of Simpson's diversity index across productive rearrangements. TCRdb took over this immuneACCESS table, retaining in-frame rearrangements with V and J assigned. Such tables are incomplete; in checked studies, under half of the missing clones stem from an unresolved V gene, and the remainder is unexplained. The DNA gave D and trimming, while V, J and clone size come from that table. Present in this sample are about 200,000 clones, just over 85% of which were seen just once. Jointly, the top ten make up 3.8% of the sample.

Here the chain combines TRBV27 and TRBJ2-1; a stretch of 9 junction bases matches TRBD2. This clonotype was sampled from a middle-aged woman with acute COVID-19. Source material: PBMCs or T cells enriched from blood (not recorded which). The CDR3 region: CASSLPLTSGGNEQFF. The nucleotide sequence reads TGTGCCAGCAGTTTACCCCTGACTAGCGGCGGTAATGAGCAGTTCTTC.